The clone carrying this TCR beta chain was detected a few times. Its antigen is not known. The germline V gene has CDR1 KGHDR and CDR2 SFDVKD. This CDR3 has 11 residues. Between the trimmed V and J ends, which lost 5 bases and 12 bases, there was a span of 12 bases. The data belong to a study of T cells in Graves' hyperthyroidism and ophthalmopathy. From RNA transcripts, TCR beta CDR3 regions were amplified. The TCR CDR3 first-round RT-PCR relied on the HTBI primer set. Each CDR3 protein is one row after TCRdb ran MiXCR on the multiplex PCR reads. Counted here are hundreds of thousands of distinct CDR3 sequences, about 45% occurring once; the ten biggest clones make up roughly 8.2%. Study-level findings and limits: Ophthalmopathy was predicted by the model a median of roughly 6.6 months ahead of onset. Most clonotypes expanded in the thyroid (above 0.001) were also present in blood.

Researchers defined stable Graves' hyperthyroidism as no ophthalmopathy progression within 18 months. This TCR was recovered from a woman younger than 30 with Graves' hyperthyroidism. This chain uses TRBV24-1 with TRBJ1-2; D uncertain. The specimen was peripheral blood or thyroid tissue (not recorded which). The CDR3 spells CATSVGGGHTF. The CDR3 nucleotides are TGTGCCACCAGTGTGGGAGGCGGCCACACCTTC.